Listed below are T cell receptor beta chains from one sample, sequenced in a study of T cells in localized non-small cell lung cancer. Generated by immunoSEQ multiplex PCR, the TCRdb table keeps only in-frame clones and is missing some. Among approximately 140,000 clones, around 89% were seen once, and the ten largest hold around 1.5%. The material sequenced was peripheral blood, taken before any cancer treatment. All receptors come from an older female donor with stage I lung adenocarcinoma. Each CDR3 is given with its conserved first and last residue. Each record gives: J gene, CDR3 length, D gene, V gene, clone size, CDR3 protein, CDR3 DNA. A D gene is named only where the DNA matches it firmly. Clone size is shown for a subset of rows, as once, few, many or a class of expanded clone.

j_gene: TRBJ1-5; len: 18; d_gene: .; v_gene: TRBV18; abundance: .; CDR3aa: CASSQLGRNGFGNQPQHF; CDR3nt: TGTGCCAGCTCACAACTAGGACGCAACGGGTTCGGGAATCAGCCCCAGCATTTT
j_gene: TRBJ1-2; len: 15; d_gene: .; v_gene: TRBV9; abundance: once; CDR3aa: CASSPSGGTRSGYTF; CDR3nt: TGTGCCAGCAGCCCTAGTGGGGGGACCCGTTCTGGCTACACCTTC
j_gene: TRBJ2-7; len: 15; d_gene: .; v_gene: TRBV21-1; abundance: .; CDR3aa: CASSKGTSGKYEQYF; CDR3nt: TGTGCCAGCAGCAAAGGGACTAGCGGGAAATACGAGCAGTACTTC
j_gene: TRBJ1-5; len: 14; d_gene: .; v_gene: TRBV27; abundance: .; CDR3aa: CASSFSFSNQPQHF; CDR3nt: TGTGCCAGCAGTTTCTCATTTAGCAATCAGCCCCAGCATTTT
j_gene: TRBJ2-1; len: 16; d_gene: TRBD1; v_gene: TRBV5-6; abundance: .; CDR3aa: CASSLDGQGSYNEQFF; CDR3nt: TGTGCCAGCAGCTTGGATGGACAGGGGTCCTACAATGAGCAGTTCTTC
j_gene: TRBJ1-4; len: 15; d_gene: TRBD1; v_gene: TRBV5-6; abundance: .; CDR3aa: CASSFQDRAGEKLFF; CDR3nt: TGTGCCAGCAGCTTCCAGGACAGGGCAGGCGAAAAACTGTTTTTT
j_gene: TRBJ2-5; len: 16; d_gene: TRBD2; v_gene: TRBV7-3; abundance: .; CDR3aa: CASSPQTGGFQETQYF; CDR3nt: TGTGCCAGCAGCCCCCAAACGGGAGGGTTTCAAGAGACCCAGTACTTC
j_gene: TRBJ1-2; len: 17; d_gene: .; v_gene: TRBV28; abundance: once; CDR3aa: CASSTITPGPRGYGYTF; CDR3nt: TGTGCCAGCAGTACCATTACTCCGGGCCCTAGGGGCTATGGCTACACCTTC
j_gene: TRBJ2-1; len: 11; d_gene: .; v_gene: TRBV2; abundance: few; CDR3aa: CASSPGTRAFF; CDR3nt: TGTGCCAGCAGCCCCGGGACCCGTGCTTTCTTC
j_gene: TRBJ1-6; len: 15; d_gene: .; v_gene: TRBV5-1; abundance: .; CDR3aa: CASSTGRWSGSPLHF; CDR3nt: TGCGCCAGCAGCACCGGGAGATGGTCAGGTTCACCCCTCCACTTT
j_gene: TRBJ1-5; len: 14; d_gene: .; v_gene: TRBV18; abundance: .; CDR3aa: CAAPGHNSNQPQHF; CDR3nt: TGTGCCGCACCGGGACACAATAGCAATCAGCCCCAGCATTTT
j_gene: TRBJ2-7; len: 15; d_gene: .; v_gene: TRBV11-3; abundance: .; CDR3aa: CASSSRDGGSYEQYF; CDR3nt: TGTGCCAGCAGCTCCCGGGACGGAGGCTCCTACGAGCAGTACTTC
j_gene: TRBJ1-2; len: 12; d_gene: .; v_gene: TRBV28; abundance: .; CDR3aa: CASSLMKGGYTF; CDR3nt: TGTGCCAGCAGTTTAATGAAGGGGGGCTACACCTTC
j_gene: TRBJ2-3; len: 12; d_gene: .; v_gene: TRBV15; abundance: once; CDR3aa: CATSRQADTQYF; CDR3nt: TGTGCCACCAGCAGACAAGCAGATACGCAGTATTTT
j_gene: TRBJ1-5; len: 13; d_gene: TRBD1; v_gene: TRBV6-5; abundance: .; CDR3aa: CASGDRANQPQHF; CDR3nt: TGTGCCAGCGGAGACAGGGCCAATCAGCCCCAGCATTTT
j_gene: TRBJ1-3; len: 14; d_gene: .; v_gene: TRBV11-2; abundance: .; CDR3aa: CASSLEPNPGTIYF; CDR3nt: TGTGCCAGCAGCTTGGAACCTAACCCCGGCACCATATATTTT
j_gene: TRBJ2-2; len: 19; d_gene: TRBD2; v_gene: TRBV10-3; abundance: once; CDR3aa: CAISASLAGPSANTGELFF; CDR3nt: TGTGCCATCAGTGCCTCACTAGCGGGTCCTAGCGCGAACACCGGGGAGCTGTTTTTT
j_gene: TRBJ1-2; len: 15; d_gene: .; v_gene: TRBV10-1; abundance: .; CDR3aa: CASSASRGANYGYTF; CDR3nt: TGCGCCAGTTCGGCCTCGCGGGGCGCCAACTATGGCTACACCTTC
j_gene: TRBJ2-5; len: 16; d_gene: TRBD1; v_gene: TRBV7-2; abundance: .; CDR3aa: CASSFRGQAAAETQYF; CDR3nt: TGTGCCAGCAGCTTCCGCGGACAGGCGGCGGCAGAGACCCAGTACTTC
j_gene: TRBJ2-7; len: 13; d_gene: .; v_gene: TRBV7-2; abundance: .; CDR3aa: CASSFLGNYEQYF; CDR3nt: TGTGCCAGCAGCTTCCTAGGGAACTACGAGCAGTACTTC
j_gene: TRBJ1-3; len: 17; d_gene: TRBD1; v_gene: TRBV9; abundance: .; CDR3aa: CASSPPGTGFGGNTIYF; CDR3nt: TGTGCCAGCAGCCCACCCGGGACAGGGTTTGGGGGAAACACCATATATTTT
j_gene: TRBJ2-3; len: 12; d_gene: TRBD1; v_gene: TRBV29-1; abundance: once; CDR3aa: CSAGQGTDTQYF; CDR3nt: TGCAGTGCGGGACAGGGGACAGATACGCAGTATTTT
j_gene: TRBJ2-7; len: 15; d_gene: TRBD1; v_gene: TRBV19; abundance: .; CDR3aa: CASRGGDRGAYEQYF; CDR3nt: TGTGCCAGCCGGGGTGGAGACAGGGGAGCCTACGAGCAGTACTTC
j_gene: TRBJ1-2; len: 15; d_gene: .; v_gene: TRBV6-1; abundance: .; CDR3aa: CASSRVAILIYGYTF; CDR3nt: TGTGCCAGCAGTCGGGTCGCGATACTTATCTATGGCTACACCTTC
j_gene: TRBJ2-1; len: 15; d_gene: .; v_gene: TRBV28; abundance: once; CDR3aa: CASSYSNTNRAEQFF; CDR3nt: TGTGCCAGCAGCTATTCGAATACAAACAGGGCCGAGCAGTTCTTC
j_gene: TRBJ2-2; len: 11; d_gene: .; v_gene: TRBV6-5; abundance: few; CDR3aa: CASSRGGELFF; CDR3nt: TGTGCCAGCAGTAGAGGCGGGGAGCTGTTTTTT
j_gene: TRBJ1-4; len: 15; d_gene: .; v_gene: TRBV19; abundance: .; CDR3aa: CASSIVGTPNEKLFF; CDR3nt: TGTGCCAGTAGTATAGTGGGGACACCCAATGAAAAACTGTTTTTT
j_gene: TRBJ2-1; len: 14; d_gene: .; v_gene: TRBV9; abundance: .; CDR3aa: CASSVGLPGTEQFF; CDR3nt: TGTGCCAGCAGCGTGGGACTGCCCGGGACGGAGCAGTTCTTC
j_gene: TRBJ1-4; len: 16; d_gene: TRBD1; v_gene: TRBV6-4; abundance: .; CDR3aa: CASSPGDGTGIEKLFF; CDR3nt: TGTGCCAGCAGCCCGGGAGACGGGACAGGGATTGAAAAACTGTTTTTT
j_gene: TRBJ1-5; len: 16; d_gene: TRBD1; v_gene: TRBV18; abundance: .; CDR3aa: CASSQQGPGSNQPQHF; CDR3nt: TGTGCCAGCTCACAACAGGGGCCTGGAAGCAATCAGCCCCAGCATTTT
j_gene: TRBJ2-2; len: 19; d_gene: TRBD2; v_gene: TRBV5-8; abundance: .; CDR3aa: CASSLAIGSGRLRTGELFF; CDR3nt: TGTGCCAGCAGCTTGGCCATTGGTAGCGGGAGGCTAAGGACCGGGGAGCTGTTTTTT
j_gene: TRBJ2-1; len: 13; d_gene: .; v_gene: TRBV11-2; abundance: .; CDR3aa: CASSLEVANEQFF; CDR3nt: TGTGCCAGCAGCTTAGAGGTAGCCAATGAGCAGTTCTTC
j_gene: TRBJ2-5; len: 16; d_gene: TRBD1; v_gene: TRBV5-1; abundance: .; CDR3aa: CASSLGLRTGQETQYF; CDR3nt: TGCGCCAGCAGCTTGGGCCTAAGGACAGGTCAAGAGACCCAGTACTTC
j_gene: TRBJ2-5; len: 14; d_gene: .; v_gene: TRBV5-4; abundance: .; CDR3aa: CASSLETGEETQYF; CDR3nt: TGTGCCAGCAGCTTGGAGACGGGGGAAGAGACCCAGTACTTC
j_gene: TRBJ2-2; len: 16; d_gene: .; v_gene: TRBV11-3; abundance: .; CDR3aa: CASSPGGTKNTGELFF; CDR3nt: TGTGCCAGCAGCCCCGGAGGGACAAAGAACACCGGGGAGCTGTTTTTT
j_gene: TRBJ2-7; len: 13; d_gene: .; v_gene: TRBV2; abundance: .; CDR3aa: CASSESPGTKQYF; CDR3nt: TGTGCCAGCAGTGAGAGCCCGGGTACGAAGCAGTACTTC
j_gene: TRBJ2-1; len: 14; d_gene: .; v_gene: TRBV14; abundance: .; CDR3aa: CASSLVPGGFEQFF; CDR3nt: TGTGCCAGCAGCCTCGTGCCTGGAGGCTTTGAGCAGTTCTTC